This TCR beta chain was sequenced in a study of T-cell memory formation after mild COVID-19. Regarding the study as a whole: Pre-infection memory contained some responding clones, which suggested that cross-reactive memory had joined.

This clonotype came up a few times. The antigen is not known. The TCR alpha and TCR beta cDNA libraries, bearing sample barcodes and UMIs, were generated by 5'RACE using constant-segment primers. TCRdb re-derived calls from the 5' RACE reads in MiXCR, one entry per CDR3 protein. The table lists roughly 100,000 distinct CDR3 sequences, about 13% of them singletons, with roughly a quarter in the top ten. Sequenced input: PBMCs or a T cell subset sorted from them (not recorded which). The sequence came from an adult woman who had mild COVID-19 (a few samples of this study predate the infection). Cell type and time point are not known.

The CDR3 DNA follows: TGTGCCAGCAGCCCGCCTACGGGCCGGGAGCAGTACTTC. Residues: CASSPPTGREQYF. The chain has TRBV5-6 and TRBJ2-7; D gene ambiguous. CDR1 is SGHDT, CDR2 YYEEEE, per germline. V was clipped by 4 bases and J by 7 bases, with 15 bases between them. The CDR3 runs 13 residues.